The rows below give T cell receptor beta chains drawn from one sample of a study of T-cell memory formation after mild COVID-19. Using its own MiXCR run on the 5' RACE reads, TCRdb lists one record per CDR3 protein. Of just under 550,000 distinct CDR3 sequences listed, 20% are singletons. The material sequenced was PBMCs or a T cell subset sorted from them (not recorded which). These receptors were obtained from an adult woman who had mild COVID-19 (a few samples of this study predate the infection). Cell type and time point are not known. Each CDR3 is given with its conserved first and last residue. The D gene is left open where the match is weak. The size field is filled for only some rows; it gives once, few, many or a size class.

CDR3: CASSLWSGGEQFF
DNA: TGTGCCAGCAGCCTATGGTCTGGCGGCGAGCAGTTCTTC
V: TRBV5-6
J: TRBJ2-1
length: 13
D: -
size: -

CDR3: CATSRNNEQFF
DNA: TGTGCCACCTCTAGAAACAATGAGCAGTTCTTC
V: TRBV6-6
J: TRBJ2-1
length: 11
D: -
size: many

CDR3: CASSQEPGLGEQYF
DNA: TGTGCCAGCAGCCAAGAACCCGGACTGGGCGAGCAGTACTTC
V: TRBV3-1
J: TRBJ2-7
length: 14
D: -
size: -

CDR3: CASSPGSLGTDTQYF
DNA: TGTGCCAGCAGCCCCGGCTCATTGGGCACAGATACGCAGTATTTT
V: TRBV7-3
J: TRBJ2-3
length: 15
D: -
size: few

CDR3: CASSHPRRSSYNEQFF
DNA: TGTGCCAGCAGCCACCCCAGACGGTCCTCCTACAATGAGCAGTTCTTC
V: TRBV14
J: TRBJ2-1
length: 16
D: -
size: few

CDR3: CASSLSGRETDTQYF
DNA: TGTGCCAGCAGCCTCAGCGGGAGGGAAACAGATACGCAGTATTTT
V: TRBV5-4
J: TRBJ2-3
length: 15
D: TRBD2
size: -

CDR3: CSVEDGASYGYTF
DNA: TGCAGCGTTGAAGATGGGGCCTCATATGGCTACACCTTC
V: TRBV29-1
J: TRBJ1-2
length: 13
D: -
size: few

CDR3: CASSPGLADNEQFF
DNA: TGTGCCAGCTCACCAGGGCTAGCGGACAATGAGCAGTTCTTC
V: TRBV18
J: TRBJ2-1
length: 14
D: TRBD2
size: -

CDR3: CASSVDRGYEQYF
DNA: TGTGCCAGCAGTGTCGACAGGGGGTACGAGCAGTACTTC
V: TRBV6-1
J: TRBJ2-7
length: 13
D: TRBD1
size: -

CDR3: CASGRFQETQYF
DNA: TGTGCCAGTGGGAGGTTTCAAGAGACCCAGTACTTC
V: TRBV5-5
J: TRBJ2-5
length: 12
D: -
size: -

CDR3: CASSLRRQGPAFF
DNA: TGTGCCAGCAGCCTCCGAAGACAGGGGCCAGCTTTCTTT
V: TRBV11-2
J: TRBJ1-1
length: 13
D: TRBD1
size: few

CDR3: CASSLGDTNANTGELFF
DNA: TGCGCCAGCAGCTTGGGGGACACCAACGCGAACACCGGGGAGCTGTTTTTT
V: TRBV5-1
J: TRBJ2-2
length: 17
D: -
size: -

CDR3: CASRQSYPSNQPQHF
DNA: TGTGCCAGCAGGCAAAGTTACCCCTCCAATCAGCCCCAGCATTTT
V: TRBV12-3/TRBV12-4
J: TRBJ1-5
length: 15
D: -
size: few

CDR3: CASSQGLGAFF
DNA: TGTGCCAGCAGCCAAGGCTTAGGGGCTTTCTTT
V: TRBV3-1
J: TRBJ1-1
length: 11
D: -
size: few

CDR3: CASSPTGRSTEAFF
DNA: TGTGCCAGCAGTCCTACCGGGAGGTCCACTGAAGCTTTCTTT
V: TRBV12-3/TRBV12-4
J: TRBJ1-1
length: 14
D: -
size: -

CDR3: CASSIGTGGGEQFF
DNA: TGCGCCAGCAGTATCGGGACAGGGGGCGGGGAGCAGTTCTTC
V: TRBV5-1
J: TRBJ2-1
length: 14
D: TRBD1
size: -

CDR3: CASLPGGTSVFTDTQYF
DNA: TGCGCCAGCCTCCCGGGGGGGACTAGCGTATTCACAGATACGCAGTATTTT
V: TRBV5-1
J: TRBJ2-3
length: 17
D: TRBD2
size: -

CDR3: CASSSYRERYEQYF
DNA: TGTGCCAGCAGCTCCTACAGGGAGAGGTACGAGCAGTACTTC
V: TRBV7-2
J: TRBJ2-7
length: 14
D: -
size: few

CDR3: CASSFHTTRQGWNEQFF
DNA: TGTGCCAGCAGTTTCCATACTACAAGACAGGGTTGGAATGAGCAGTTCTTC
V: TRBV27
J: TRBJ2-1
length: 17
D: TRBD1
size: -

CDR3: CASSPGGAAYGYTF
DNA: TGTGCCAGCAGCCCGGGGGGGGCGGCCTATGGCTACACCTTC
V: TRBV4-2
J: TRBJ1-2
length: 14
D: -
size: many

CDR3: CASSSGAGITYEQYF
DNA: TGTGCCAGCAGTTCAGGAGCGGGAATTACCTACGAGCAGTACTTC
V: TRBV12-3/TRBV12-4
J: TRBJ2-7
length: 15
D: TRBD2
size: -

CDR3: CSVVSGGLAYNEQFF
DNA: TGCAGCGTTGTCTCGGGGGGCCTTGCCTACAATGAGCAGTTCTTC
V: TRBV29-1
J: TRBJ2-1
length: 15
D: -
size: -

CDR3: CASSGPSGSTDTQYF
DNA: TGTGCCAGCAGCGGTCCTAGCGGTAGCACAGATACGCAGTATTTT
V: TRBV4-2
J: TRBJ2-3
length: 15
D: TRBD2
size: -

CDR3: CASNPDSLSYNEQFF
DNA: TGTGCCAGCAACCCGGACAGTCTCTCCTACAATGAGCAGTTCTTC
V: TRBV28
J: TRBJ2-1
length: 15
D: -
size: -

CDR3: CAISEGQDYYNEQFF
DNA: TGTGCCATCAGTGAGGGACAGGACTACTACAATGAGCAGTTCTTC
V: TRBV10-3
J: TRBJ2-1
length: 15
D: -
size: -

CDR3: CASSLPLAGPTDTQYF
DNA: TGCGCCAGCAGCTTGCCCCTAGCGGGGCCCACAGATACGCAGTATTTT
V: TRBV5-1
J: TRBJ2-3
length: 16
D: TRBD2
size: few